Below, 21 T cell receptor beta chains from the same sample are listed, as sequenced in a study of blood T cell repertoires in COVID-19. Assay: immunoSEQ multiplex PCR; the TCRdb copy retains only in-frame clones and omits some. The sample shows 350,000 to 400,000 clones, about 86% of them seen only once. Sequenced material: peripheral blood. The receptors come from a woman aged 55-70 years with COVID-19, enrolled during active disease.

On this clone itself: The sample has other DNA sequences that encode this CDR3 too. The CDR3 reads CAWSVGQGAGKLFF. CDR3 DNA: TGTGCCTGGAGTGTGGGGCAGGGGGCGGGTAAACTGTTTTTT. The gene calls are TRBV30 and TRBJ1-4, with 8 bases fitting TRBD1. CDR1 and CDR2 (germline): GTSNPN, SVGIG (reference sequence). The CDR3 runs 14 residues. The V segment lost 0 bases and the J segment 11 bases; nucleotides outside the gene matches: 8.

The V call is TRBV15, the J call TRBJ2-2, with D possibly TRBD2 on 7 matching bases. The V and J ends lost 7 bases and 4 bases respectively, with 13 bases between them. Germline V gene lookup returns CDR1 LNHNV and CDR2 YYDKDF (reference sequence). CDR3 length equals 14 residues. CDR3 amino acids: CATMGGPLTGELFF. CDR3 coding DNA: TGTGCCACCATGGGGGGGCCTCTCACCGGGGAGCTGTTTTTT. The entire variable domain, with the rest obtained from reference TRBV15 and TRBJ2-2, is as follows: DAMVIQNPRYQVTQFGKPVTLSCSQTLNHNVMYWYQQKSSQAPKLLFHYYDKDFNNEADTPDNFQSRRPNTSFCFLDIRSPGLGDTAMYLCATMGGPLTGELFFGEGSRLTVL.

The V and J genes are TRBV4-3 and TRBJ1-5; D is undetermined. CDR3 length: 15 residues. With 4 bases removed from V and 0 bases from J, the gap between germline ends came to 10 bases. CDR1 and CDR2 (germline): LGHNA, YSLEER. The DNA for the CDR3 is TGCGCCAGCAGCCGCGGGATTTTTAGCAATCAGCCCCAGCATTTT. This sequence encodes CASSRGIFSNQPQHF.

The chain couples TRBV29-1 to TRBJ2-5; 9 bases fit TRBD1. Germline V CDR1 and CDR2: SQVTM, ANQGSEA. Trimming cost V 5 bases and J 3 bases; bases outside gene matches: 1. This CDR3 has 12 residues. As DNA, the CDR3 is TGCAGCGTTCGGACAGGGGAAGAGACCCAGTACTTC. Its translation: CSVRTGEETQYF.

The rearrangement uses TRBV5-6 and TRBJ1-4; no firm D call. The CDR3 contains 13 residues. Trimming removed 3 bases at V and 7 bases at J, with 10 bases between. Germline V gene lookup returns CDR1 SGHDT and CDR2 YYEEEE. CDR3 sequence: CASSSLIIEKLFF. The CDR3 coding sequence is TGTGCCAGCAGCTCTTTAATTATTGAAAAACTGTTTTTT.

The rearrangement links TRBV18 to TRBJ2-7; 10 bases are a match to TRBD1. Germline CDR1 and CDR2: KGHSH and LQKENI. The CDR3 is 15 amino acids. The V and J ends lost 0 bases and 2 bases, in that order; junction bases with no gene match: 1. The CDR3 spells CASSPPGTGAYEQYF. CDR3 coding DNA: TGTGCCAGCTCACCACCCGGGACAGGGGCCTACGAGCAGTACTTC.

The chain recombines TRBV9 with TRBJ2-7; 9 nucleotides line up with TRBD1. The CDR3 spans 15 residues. V gave up 4 bases and J gave up 2 bases; unmatched junction bases: 7. Germline loops: CDR1 SGDLS, CDR2 YYNGEE. CDR3 amino acids: CASSPQQGATYEQYF. The CDR3 DNA follows: TGTGCCAGCAGCCCCCAACAGGGGGCCACCTACGAGCAGTACTTC.

The chain links TRBV3-1 (or the pseudogene TRBV3-2) to TRBJ2-5, with 13 bases identical to TRBD2. Trimming removed 4 bases from V and 12 bases from J; junction bases left unmatched: 20. The CDR3 extends over 18 amino acids. Germline V CDR1 and CDR2: LGHDT, YNNKEL (reference sequence). The CDR3 sequence: CASSLLTSGGPLRGDEYF. CDR3 in DNA: TGTGCCAGCAGCCTCCTGACTAGCGGGGGGCCACTCAGGGGAGACGAGTACTTC.

This clone was detected only a few times. This chain joins TRBV24-1 and TRBJ2-1, with 7 positions matching TRBD1. Germline values: CDR1 KGHDR, CDR2 SFDVKD. This CDR3 is built from 14 residues. V was pared by 4 bases and J by 6 bases, with 5 bases of the junction left unmatched. DNA of the CDR3: TGTGCCACCAGTGAAGGACAGGCGGTCAATGAGCAGTTCTTC. As protein: CATSEGQAVNEQFF.

The genes are TRBV27 and TRBJ1-5; D gene ambiguous. This CDR3 has 15 residues. The V end lost 5 bases, the J end lost 5 bases, and 16 bases lay between the germline ends. CDR1 and CDR2 from the germline V gene are MNHEY and SMNVEV (reference sequence). The CDR3 is CASSAQPRRDQPQHF. CDR3 nucleotides: TGTGCCAGCAGTGCTCAGCCACGACGGGATCAGCCCCAGCATTTT.

The chain has TRBV5-1 and TRBJ2-4; 7 bases fit TRBD1. The germline gives CDR1 SGHRS, CDR2 YFSETQ. Trimming cost V 2 bases and J 8 bases; bases outside gene matches: 10. This CDR3 spans 15 amino acids. CDR3 coding DNA: TGCGCCAGCAGCTTTCAGGGCTACCAGGGGGACATTCAGTACTTC. Its protein is CASSFQGYQGDIQYF.

CDR3 residues: CASSLKPMHRAFF. In DNA, the CDR3 is TGTGCCAGCAGCTTAAAGCCCATGCATCGAGCTTTCTTT. The V call is TRBV3-1 (or the pseudogene TRBV3-2), the J call TRBJ1-1; D is unresolved. The CDR3 consists of 13 residues. Per germline, CDR1 LGHDT and CDR2 YNNKEL (reference sequence). V was trimmed by 5 bases and J by 10 bases, leaving 17 bases between them.

V gene TRBV15 combines with J gene TRBJ1-6; 7 bases map to TRBD1. With 0 bases clipped from V and 3 bases from J, the junction kept 5 bases outside the gene matches. Germline values: CDR1 LNHNV, CDR2 YYDKDF (reference sequence). The CDR3 runs 17 residues. CDR3 amino acids: CATSREMAGGYNSPLHF. As DNA, the CDR3 is TGTGCCACCAGCAGAGAAATGGCAGGGGGCTATAATTCACCCCTCCACTTT.

CDR3 amino acids: CASSPNIDRGHEQYF. CDR3 DNA sequence: TGTGCCAGCAGCCCAAATATCGACAGGGGCCACGAGCAGTACTTC. The chain employs TRBV7-9 and TRBJ2-7; 8 bases map to TRBD1. The trim removed 5 bases at V and 5 bases at J, leaving 11 bases unmatched. The CDR3 runs to 15 residues. Looked up from germline, CDR1 is SEHNR and CDR2 is FQNEAQ (reference sequence).

The gene calls are TRBV11-3 and TRBJ2-7, with 8 bases lining up with TRBD1. Germline V gene data show CDR1 as SGHNT and CDR2 as YENEEA. The CDR3 length is 14 residues. Germline trimming cut 1 base from V and 5 bases from J; bases unmatched to any gene: 4. CDR3 DNA: TGTGCCAGCAGCTTAGGCGGACAGGGCCACGAGCAGTACTTC. Translated, it gives CASSLGGQGHEQYF.

The chain is built from TRBV6-6 and TRBJ2-1, with unresolved D. The CDR3 runs 15 residues. The germline gives CDR1 MNHNY, CDR2 SVGAGI (reference sequence). V lost 4 bases and J 0 bases, leaving 10 bases between the germline ends. The CDR3 reads CASSFSLSSYNEQFF. For the CDR3, the DNA is TGTGCCAGCAGTTTTAGCTTGAGCTCCTACAATGAGCAGTTCTTC.

The V gene is TRBV14, the J gene TRBJ2-7, with D hard to call. From germline, CDR1 is SGHDN and CDR2 FVKESK. The CDR3 extends over 16 amino acids. Trimming shortened V by 0 bases and J by 2 bases, and 14 bases separated the two germline ends. The CDR3 region has the DNA TGTGCCAGCAGCCAAGAAGTGAAACAGCTACCCTACGAGCAGTACTTC. Protein sequence: CASSQEVKQLPYEQYF.

The V gene is TRBV29-1, the J gene TRBJ2-1, with 10 bases matching TRBD2. Germline CDR1 SQVTM, CDR2 ANQGSEA. The CDR3 covers 14 residues. V dropped 4 bases and J dropped 6; count of bases not matched to a gene: 6. CDR3 region: CSVGGASGSNEQFF. CDR3 nucleotide sequence: TGCAGCGTTGGGGGGGCTAGCGGGAGCAATGAGCAGTTCTTC.

The chain couples TRBV19 to TRBJ1-6, with 7 bases fitting TRBD1. Germline V lookup: CDR1 LNHDA, CDR2 SQIVND (reference sequence). The CDR3 covers 14 residues. The V and J ends lost 5 bases and 6 bases, in that order; junction bases with no gene match: 4. The CDR3 bases are TGTGCCAGTAGTTACCGGGACAGTAATTCACCCCTCCACTTT. Amino acids: CASSYRDSNSPLHF.

This CDR3 reads CASSPGLENYGYTF. For the CDR3, the DNA is TGCGCCAGCAGCCCCGGACTCGAGAACTATGGCTACACCTTC. The rearrangement uses TRBV4-3 and TRBJ1-2; D not certain. Germline lookup yields CDR1 LGHNA and CDR2 YSLEER. V was shortened by 4 bases and J by 2 bases, with 11 bases between the two germline ends. The CDR3 extends over 14 amino acids.

The genes are TRBV6-7 and TRBJ1-3; unclear D gene. TRBV6-7 is treated as an ORF (open reading frame) with a function not yet certain. Trimming shortened V by 0 bases and J by 2 bases, and 14 bases separated the two germline ends. This CDR3 is 17 amino acids long. This CDR3 is CASSYSESTGAGNTIYF. The CDR3 bases are TGTGCCAGCAGTTACTCGGAGAGTACCGGGGCTGGAAACACCATATATTTT.